In its sample, the clone carrying this T cell receptor (beta chain) was seen a few times. Its target is not known. One junction end disagrees with the germline gene, perhaps due to a read error. This entry is derived from a study of T cell repertoires in cytomegalovirus infection. Study in general: Well-studied HLA-B-restricted epitopes and recently identified HLA-C-restricted epitopes of CMV were both used in the study.

TCRdb re-derived calls from the reads in MiXCR, one entry per CDR3 protein. This table has roughly 220,000 distinct CDR3 sequences, roughly 34% appearing once. This CDR3 is 13 amino acids long. Germline lookup yields CDR1 SGHTA and CDR2 FQGTGA. Sequenced here: CD8+ T cells from cultured PBMCs, sampled from culture after CMV antigen stimulation. This rearrangement joins TRBV7-3 to TRBJ2-1; D uncertain. This TCR was sampled from a human donor in good health (CMV status not recorded). Some clones in this sample may be carry-over from other donors' samples. CDR3 sequence: CASSLIGNNEQFF. CDR3 nucleotides: TGTGCCAGCAGTTTAATCGGTAACAATGAGCAGTTCTTC.